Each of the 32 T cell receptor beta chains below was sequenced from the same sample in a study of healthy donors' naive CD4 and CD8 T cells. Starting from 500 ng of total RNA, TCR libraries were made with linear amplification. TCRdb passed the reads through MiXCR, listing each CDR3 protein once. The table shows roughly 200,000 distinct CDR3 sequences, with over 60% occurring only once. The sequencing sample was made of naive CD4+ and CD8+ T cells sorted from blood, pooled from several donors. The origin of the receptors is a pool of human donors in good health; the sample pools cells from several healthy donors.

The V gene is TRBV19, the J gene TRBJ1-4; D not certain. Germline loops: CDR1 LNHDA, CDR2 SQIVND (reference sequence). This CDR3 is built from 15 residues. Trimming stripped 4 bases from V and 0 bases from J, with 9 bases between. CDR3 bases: TGTGCCAGTAGTACCTGGACGGCAACTAATGAAAAACTGTTTTTT. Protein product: CASSTWTATNEKLFF.

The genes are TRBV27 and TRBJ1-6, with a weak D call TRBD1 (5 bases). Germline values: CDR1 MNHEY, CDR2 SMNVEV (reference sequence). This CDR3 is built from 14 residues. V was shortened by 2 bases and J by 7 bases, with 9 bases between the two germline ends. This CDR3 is CASSLQGENSPLHF. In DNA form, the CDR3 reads TGTGCCAGCAGTTTACAGGGAGAGAATTCACCCCTCCACTTT.

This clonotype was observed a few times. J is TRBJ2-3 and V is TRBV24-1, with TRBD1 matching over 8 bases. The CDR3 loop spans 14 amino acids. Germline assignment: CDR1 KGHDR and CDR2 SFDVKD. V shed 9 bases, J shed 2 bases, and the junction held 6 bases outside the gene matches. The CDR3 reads CATETGDLTDTQYF. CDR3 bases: TGTGCCACCGAGACAGGGGACCTCACAGATACGCAGTATTTT.

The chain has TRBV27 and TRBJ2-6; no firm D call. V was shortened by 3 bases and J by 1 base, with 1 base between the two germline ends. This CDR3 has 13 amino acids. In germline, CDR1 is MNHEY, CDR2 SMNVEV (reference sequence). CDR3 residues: CASSLSGANVLTF. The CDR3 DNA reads TGTGCCAGCAGTTTGTCTGGGGCCAACGTCCTGACTTTC.

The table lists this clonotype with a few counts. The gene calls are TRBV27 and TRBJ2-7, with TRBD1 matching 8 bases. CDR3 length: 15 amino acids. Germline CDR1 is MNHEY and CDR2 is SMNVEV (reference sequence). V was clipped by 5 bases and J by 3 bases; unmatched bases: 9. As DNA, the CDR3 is TGTGCCAGCAGTGGATCCGGGACAGGTCTCTACGAGCAGTACTTC. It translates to CASSGSGTGLYEQYF.

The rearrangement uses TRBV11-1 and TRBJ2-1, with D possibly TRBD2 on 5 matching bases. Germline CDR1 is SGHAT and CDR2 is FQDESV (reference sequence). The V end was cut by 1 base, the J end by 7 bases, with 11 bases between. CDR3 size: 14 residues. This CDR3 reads CASSLVGSENEQFF. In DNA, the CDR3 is TGTGCCAGCAGCTTAGTTGGGAGCGAAAATGAGCAGTTCTTC.

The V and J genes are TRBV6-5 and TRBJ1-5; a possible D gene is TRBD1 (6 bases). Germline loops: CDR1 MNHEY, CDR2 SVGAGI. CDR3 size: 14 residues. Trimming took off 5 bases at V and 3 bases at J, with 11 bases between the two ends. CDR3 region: CASSPQGNNQPQHF. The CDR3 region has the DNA TGTGCCAGCAGTCCCCAGGGGAACAATCAGCCCCAGCATTTT.

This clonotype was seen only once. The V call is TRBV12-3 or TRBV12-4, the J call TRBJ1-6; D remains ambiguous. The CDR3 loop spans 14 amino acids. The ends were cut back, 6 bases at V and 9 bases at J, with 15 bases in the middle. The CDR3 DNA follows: TGTGCCAGCAGCTTGGACCCCAGAGGTTCACCCCTCCACTTT. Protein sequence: CASSLDPRGSPLHF.

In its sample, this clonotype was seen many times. The CDR3 loop reads CASRDLSYGYTF. In DNA, the CDR3 is TGTGCCTCCAGGGACCTTTCCTATGGCTACACCTTC. The chain uses TRBV19 and TRBJ1-2, with D possibly matching TRBD1 (5 bases). V was trimmed by 11 bases and J by 4 bases, leaving 14 bases between them. Germline assignment: CDR1 LNHDA and CDR2 SQIVND (reference sequence). CDR3 size: 12 residues.

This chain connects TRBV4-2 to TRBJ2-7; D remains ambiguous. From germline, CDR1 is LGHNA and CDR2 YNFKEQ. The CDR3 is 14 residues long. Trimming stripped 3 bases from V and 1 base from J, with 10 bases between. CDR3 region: CASSQGGTSYEQYF. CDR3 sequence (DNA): TGTGCCAGCAGCCAGGGCGGAACATCCTACGAGCAGTACTTC.

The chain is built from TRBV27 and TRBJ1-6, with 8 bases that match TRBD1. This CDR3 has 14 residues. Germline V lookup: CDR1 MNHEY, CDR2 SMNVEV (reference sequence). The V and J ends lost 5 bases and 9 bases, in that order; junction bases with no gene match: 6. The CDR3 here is CASSKGQAGSPLHF. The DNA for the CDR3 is TGTGCCAGCAGTAAGGGACAGGCGGGTTCACCCCTCCACTTT.

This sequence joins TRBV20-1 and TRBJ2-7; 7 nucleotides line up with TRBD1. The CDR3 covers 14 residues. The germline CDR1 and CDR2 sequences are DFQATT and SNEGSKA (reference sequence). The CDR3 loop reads CSLRGTGDSYEQYF. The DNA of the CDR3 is TGCAGCCTCAGGGGAACAGGGGACTCCTACGAGCAGTACTTC.

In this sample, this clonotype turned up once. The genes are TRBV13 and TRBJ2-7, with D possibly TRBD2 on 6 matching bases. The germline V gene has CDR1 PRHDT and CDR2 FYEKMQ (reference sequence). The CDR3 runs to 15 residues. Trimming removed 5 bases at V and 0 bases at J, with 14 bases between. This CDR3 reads CASSRGGLLSYEQYF. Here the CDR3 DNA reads TGTGCCAGCAGCCGTGGGGGACTCCTCTCCTACGAGCAGTACTTC.

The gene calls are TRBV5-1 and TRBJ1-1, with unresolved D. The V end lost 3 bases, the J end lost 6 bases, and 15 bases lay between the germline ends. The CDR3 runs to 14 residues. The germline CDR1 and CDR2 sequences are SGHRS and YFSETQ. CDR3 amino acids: CASSSSGSDAEAFF. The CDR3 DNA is TGCGCCAGCAGCTCATCCGGTAGTGACGCTGAAGCTTTCTTT.

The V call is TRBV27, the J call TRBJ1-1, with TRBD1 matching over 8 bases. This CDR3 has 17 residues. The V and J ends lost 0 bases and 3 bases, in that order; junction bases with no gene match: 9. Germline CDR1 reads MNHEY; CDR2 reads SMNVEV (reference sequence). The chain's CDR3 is CASSLSRNRDRYTEAFF. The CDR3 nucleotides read TGTGCCAGCAGTTTATCCCGCAATCGGGACAGGTACACTGAAGCTTTCTTT.

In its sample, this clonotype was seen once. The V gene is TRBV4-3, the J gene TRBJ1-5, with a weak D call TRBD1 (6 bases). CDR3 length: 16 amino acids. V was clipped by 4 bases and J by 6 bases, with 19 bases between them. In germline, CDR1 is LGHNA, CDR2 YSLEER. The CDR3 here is CASSLGTGSQGQPQHF. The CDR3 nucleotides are TGCGCCAGCAGCCTAGGAACAGGGTCGCAGGGTCAGCCCCAGCATTTT.

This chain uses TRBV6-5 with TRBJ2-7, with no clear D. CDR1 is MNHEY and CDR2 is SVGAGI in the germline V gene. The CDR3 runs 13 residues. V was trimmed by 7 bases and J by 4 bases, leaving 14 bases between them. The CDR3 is CASNPGSSYEQYF. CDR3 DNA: TGTGCCAGCAACCCAGGAAGCTCTTACGAGCAGTACTTC.

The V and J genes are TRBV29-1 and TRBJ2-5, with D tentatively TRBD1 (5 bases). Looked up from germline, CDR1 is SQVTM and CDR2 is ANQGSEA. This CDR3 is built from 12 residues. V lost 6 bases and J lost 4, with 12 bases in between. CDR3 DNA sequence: TGCAGCGTGGGCTGGACATCAGAGACCCAGTACTTC. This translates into CSVGWTSETQYF.

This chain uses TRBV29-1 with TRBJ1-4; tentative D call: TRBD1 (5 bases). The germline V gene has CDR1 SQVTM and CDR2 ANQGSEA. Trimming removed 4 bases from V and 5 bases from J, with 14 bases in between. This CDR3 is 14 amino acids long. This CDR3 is CSVGGVGTNEKLFF. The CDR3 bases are TGCAGCGTTGGGGGCGTGGGCACAAATGAAAAACTGTTTTTT.

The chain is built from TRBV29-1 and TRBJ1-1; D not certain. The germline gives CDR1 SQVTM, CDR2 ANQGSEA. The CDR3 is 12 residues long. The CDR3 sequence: CSIRQVDTEAFF. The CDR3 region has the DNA TGCAGTATCCGCCAGGTGGATACTGAAGCTTTCTTT.

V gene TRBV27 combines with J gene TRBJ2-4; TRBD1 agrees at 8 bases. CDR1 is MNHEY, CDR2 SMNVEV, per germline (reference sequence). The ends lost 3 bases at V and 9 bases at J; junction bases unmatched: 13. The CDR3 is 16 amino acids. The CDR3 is CASSFTAPPTGVIQYF. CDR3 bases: TGTGCCAGCAGTTTTACAGCCCCTCCGACAGGGGTCATTCAGTACTTC.

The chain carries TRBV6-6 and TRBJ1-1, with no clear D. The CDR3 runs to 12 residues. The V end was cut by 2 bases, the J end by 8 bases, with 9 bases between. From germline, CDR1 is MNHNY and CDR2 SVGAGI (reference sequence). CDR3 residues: CASSYPNTEAFF. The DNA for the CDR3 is TGTGCCAGCAGTTACCCGAATACCGAAGCTTTCTTT.

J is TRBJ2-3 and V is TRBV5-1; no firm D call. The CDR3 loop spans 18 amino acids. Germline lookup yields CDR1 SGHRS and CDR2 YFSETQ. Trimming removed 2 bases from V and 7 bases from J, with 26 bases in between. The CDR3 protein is CASSFGNFLEGLKNTQYF. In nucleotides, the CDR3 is TGCGCCAGCAGCTTTGGAAATTTCCTGGAAGGGTTAAAAAATACGCAGTATTTT.

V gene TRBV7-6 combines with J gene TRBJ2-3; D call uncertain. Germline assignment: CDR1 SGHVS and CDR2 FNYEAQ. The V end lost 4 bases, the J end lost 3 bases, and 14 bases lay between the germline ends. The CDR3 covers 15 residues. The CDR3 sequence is CASSWNMGTTDTQYF. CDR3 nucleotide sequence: TGTGCCAGCAGCTGGAATATGGGAACTACAGATACGCAGTATTTT.

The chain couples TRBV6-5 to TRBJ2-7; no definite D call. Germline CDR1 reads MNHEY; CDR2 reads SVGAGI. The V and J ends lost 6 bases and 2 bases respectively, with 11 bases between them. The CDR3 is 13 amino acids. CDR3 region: CASSRTGTYEQYF. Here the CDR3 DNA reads TGTGCCAGCAGCAGGACGGGTACCTACGAGCAGTACTTC.

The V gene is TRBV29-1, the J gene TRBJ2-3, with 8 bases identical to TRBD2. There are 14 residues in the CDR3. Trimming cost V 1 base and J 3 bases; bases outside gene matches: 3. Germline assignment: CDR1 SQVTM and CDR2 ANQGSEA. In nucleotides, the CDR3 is TGCAGCGTTGAAGCGGGAGGGAGGACAGATACGCAGTATTTT. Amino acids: CSVEAGGRTDTQYF.

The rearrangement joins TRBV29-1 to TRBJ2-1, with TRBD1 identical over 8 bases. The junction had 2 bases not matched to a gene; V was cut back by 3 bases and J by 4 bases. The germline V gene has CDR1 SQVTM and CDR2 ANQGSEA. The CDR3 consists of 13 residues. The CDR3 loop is CSVDRGLYNEQFF. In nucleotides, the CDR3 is TGCAGCGTTGACAGGGGGCTTTACAATGAGCAGTTCTTC.

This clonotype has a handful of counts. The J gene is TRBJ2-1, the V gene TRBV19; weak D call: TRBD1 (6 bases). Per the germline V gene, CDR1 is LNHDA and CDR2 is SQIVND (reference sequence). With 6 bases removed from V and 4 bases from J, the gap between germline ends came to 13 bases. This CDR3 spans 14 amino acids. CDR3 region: CASRSPRGYNEQFF. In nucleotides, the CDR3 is TGTGCCAGTAGATCCCCCAGGGGATACAATGAGCAGTTCTTC.

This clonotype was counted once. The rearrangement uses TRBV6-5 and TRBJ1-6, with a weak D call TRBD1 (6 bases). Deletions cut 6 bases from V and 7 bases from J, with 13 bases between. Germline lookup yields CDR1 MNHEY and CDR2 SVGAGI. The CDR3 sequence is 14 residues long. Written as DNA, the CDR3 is TGTGCCAGCAGCCGGGACACAAGGAATTCACCCCTCCACTTT. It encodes CASSRDTRNSPLHF.

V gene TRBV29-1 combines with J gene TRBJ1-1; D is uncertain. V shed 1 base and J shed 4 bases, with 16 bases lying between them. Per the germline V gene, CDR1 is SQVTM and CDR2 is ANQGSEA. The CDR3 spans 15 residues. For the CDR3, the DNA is TGCAGCGTTGAAGGTACTGACTCGGGAAGCACTGAAGCTTTCTTT. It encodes CSVEGTDSGSTEAFF. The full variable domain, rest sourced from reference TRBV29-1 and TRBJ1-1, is SAVISQKPSRDICQRGTSLTIQCQVDSQVTMMFWYRQQPGQSLTLIATANQGSEATYESGFVIDKFPISRPNLTFSTLTVSNMSPEDSSIYLCSVEGTDSGSTEAFFGQGTRLTVV.

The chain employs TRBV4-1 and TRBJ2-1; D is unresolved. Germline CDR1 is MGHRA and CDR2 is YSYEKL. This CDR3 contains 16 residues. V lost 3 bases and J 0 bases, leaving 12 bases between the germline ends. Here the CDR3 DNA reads TGCGCCAGCAGCCAGACAAGCGCCAGCTCCTACAATGAGCAGTTCTTC. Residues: CASSQTSASSYNEQFF.

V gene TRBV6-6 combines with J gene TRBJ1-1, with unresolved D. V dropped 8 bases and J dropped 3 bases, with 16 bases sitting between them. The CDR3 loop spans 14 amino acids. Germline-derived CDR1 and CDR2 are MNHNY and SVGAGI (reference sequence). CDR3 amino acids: CASLVRESDTEAFF. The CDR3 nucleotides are TGTGCCAGCCTGGTTAGGGAGTCGGACACTGAAGCTTTCTTT.